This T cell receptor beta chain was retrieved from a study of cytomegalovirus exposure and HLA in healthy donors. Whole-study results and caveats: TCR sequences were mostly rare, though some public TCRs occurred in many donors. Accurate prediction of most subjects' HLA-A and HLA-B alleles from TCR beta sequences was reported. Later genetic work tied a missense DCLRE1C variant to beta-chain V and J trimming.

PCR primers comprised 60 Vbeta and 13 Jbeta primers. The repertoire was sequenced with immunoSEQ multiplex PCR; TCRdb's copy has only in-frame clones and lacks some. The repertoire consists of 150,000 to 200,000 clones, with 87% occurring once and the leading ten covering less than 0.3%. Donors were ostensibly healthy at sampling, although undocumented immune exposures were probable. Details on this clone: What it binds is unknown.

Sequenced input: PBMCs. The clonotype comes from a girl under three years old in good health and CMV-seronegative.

CDR3 coding DNA: TGTGCCAGCAGCTTTAGGAGGGGATTGCAGTATTTT. It yields the protein CASSFRRGLQYF. The chain carries TRBV5-6 and TRBJ2-3, with D possibly TRBD2 on 6 matching bases. This CDR3 spans 12 amino acids. Trimming left V 2 bases short and J 11 bases short, with 12 bases between. Germline loops: CDR1 SGHDT, CDR2 YYEEEE.